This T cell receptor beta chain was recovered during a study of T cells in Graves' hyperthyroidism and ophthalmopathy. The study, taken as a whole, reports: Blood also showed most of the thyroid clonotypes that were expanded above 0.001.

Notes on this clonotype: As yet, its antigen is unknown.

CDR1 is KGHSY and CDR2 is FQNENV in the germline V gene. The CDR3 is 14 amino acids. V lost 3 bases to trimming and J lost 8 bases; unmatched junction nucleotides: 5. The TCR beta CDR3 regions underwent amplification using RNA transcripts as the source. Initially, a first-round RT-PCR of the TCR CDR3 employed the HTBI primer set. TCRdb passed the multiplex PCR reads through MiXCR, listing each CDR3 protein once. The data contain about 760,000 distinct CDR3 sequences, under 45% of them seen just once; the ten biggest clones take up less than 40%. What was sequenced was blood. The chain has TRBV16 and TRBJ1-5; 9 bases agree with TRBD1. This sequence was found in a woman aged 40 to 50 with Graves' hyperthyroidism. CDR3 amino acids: CASSHRQGDEPQHF. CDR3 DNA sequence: TGTGCCAGCAGCCATCGACAGGGGGATGAGCCCCAGCATTTT. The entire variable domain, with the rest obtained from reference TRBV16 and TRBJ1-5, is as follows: GEEVAQTPKHLVRGEGQKAKLYCAPIKGHSYVFWYQQVLKNEFKFLISFQNENVFDETGMPKERFSAKCLPNSPCSLEIQATKLEDSAVYFCASSHRQGDEPQHFGDGTRLSIL.